The 4 T cell receptor beta chains in this list originate from one sample, sequenced in a study of response to subunit inactivated influenza vaccine. TCRdb re-called the RT-PCR reads with MiXCR, one entry per CDR3 protein. In the table there are more than 550,000 distinct CDR3 sequences, 12% of which are singletons. The input for sequencing was PBMCs from blood, taken on the day of vaccination. The receptors come from a man between 45 and 60 years old who received an inactivated influenza vaccine.

The V call is TRBV28, the J call TRBJ2-2, with TRBD2 matching over 7 bases. The CDR3 covers 14 residues. Per the germline V gene, CDR1 is MDHEN and CDR2 is SYDVKM. The V gene end was trimmed by 5 bases and the J gene end by 6 bases; junction bases not matched to a gene: 6. CDR3 sequence reads: CASSARDYPGELFF. The CDR3, as DNA: TGTGCCAGCAGTGCCCGGGACTATCCCGGGGAGCTGTTTTTT. The whole variable domain, remainder taken from reference TRBV28 and TRBJ2-2, is DVKVTQSSRYLVKRTGEKVFLECVQDMDHENMFWYRQDPGLGLRLIYFSYDVKMKEKGDIPEGYSVSREKKERFSLILESASTNQTSMYLCASSARDYPGELFFGEGSRLTVL.

CDR3 DNA sequence: TGTGCCATCAGTGAGTCGGTGAGGGTAGCCGAGCAGTACTTC. It codes for CAISESVRVAEQYF. V usage is TRBV10-3 and J usage is TRBJ2-7; D is possibly TRBD2 (5 bases). Trimming took off 0 bases at V and 6 bases at J, with 12 bases between the two ends. There are 14 residues in the CDR3. CDR1 ENHRY and CDR2 SYGVKD come from the germline V gene.

This chain uses TRBV5-1 with TRBJ1-2; 7 positions agree with TRBD1. J was trimmed by 0 bases and V by 3 bases; bases with no gene match: 11. The CDR3 covers 17 residues. Per germline, CDR1 SGHRS and CDR2 YFSETQ. The CDR3 bases are TGCGCCAGCAGCTCCGGACAGGCCTCAACTACTAACTATGGCTACACCTTC. It encodes CASSSGQASTTNYGYTF.

This clonotype was seen only a few times. The V call is TRBV14, the J call TRBJ2-1, with TRBD2 matching 8 bases. Per the germline V gene, CDR1 is SGHDN and CDR2 is FVKESK. V shed 0 bases and J 2 bases; nucleotides not matched to a gene: 12. The CDR3 runs 19 residues. The DNA of the CDR3 is TGTGCCAGCAGCCAAGACCAACGATCCCGACTAGCGACCTACAATGAGCAGTTCTTC. Translation gives CASSQDQRSRLATYNEQFF.